This T cell receptor beta chain was observed in a study of patients and donors after allogeneic stem cell transplantation. This CDR3 spans 15 amino acids. CDR1 LGHDT and CDR2 YNNKEL come from the germline V gene (reference sequence). TCRdb redid the calling of the RT-PCR reads with MiXCR, one entry per CDR3 protein. The sample records more than 7,500 distinct CDR3 sequences, under 14% being singletons. In its sample, this clonotype was seen a few times. At one end, the junction sequence differs from germline, possibly due to a read error. The TCR was taken from a human donor who was either an allogeneic HSCT recipient or a stem cell or donor lymphocyte infusion donor (not recorded which). It is not recorded whose cells these are; they may come from a transplant donor. The J gene is TRBJ2-1, the V gene TRBV3-1, with TRBD1 identical over 8 bases. Sequencing input: blood, either unsorted or a sorted T cell fraction (not recorded which). The CDR3 sequence is CASSQAGGPGNEQFF. The CDR3 region has the DNA TGTGCCAGCAGTCAAGCAGGGGGCCCGGGTAATGAGCAGTTCTTC.